These 24 T cell receptor beta chains originate from one sample sequenced in a study of blood T cell repertoires in COVID-19. Sequencing was performed with immunoSEQ multiplex PCR; in TCRdb, only in-frame clones are kept and a portion is missing. The data contain approximately 200,000 clones, roughly 90% of them singletons. Specimen: PBMCs or T cells enriched from blood (not recorded which). The receptors were sampled from a woman younger than 45 who had recovered from COVID-19.

The genes are TRBV25-1 and TRBJ1-1, with a possible D match to TRBD1 (5 bases). The V gene's germline CDR1 is MGHDK and CDR2 SYGVNS. V lost 3 bases and J 0 bases, leaving 8 bases between the germline ends. The CDR3 consists of 14 residues. The DNA for the CDR3 is TGTGCCAGCAGTGATACAGGTATGAACACTGAAGCTTTCTTT. Translating gives CASSDTGMNTEAFF.

V gene TRBV11-1 combines with J gene TRBJ2-1, with D tentatively TRBD1 (5 bases). The CDR3 is made up of 14 amino acids. Deletions cut 5 bases from V and 1 base from J, with 9 bases between. Germline V gene sequence: CDR1 SGHAT, CDR2 FQDESV (reference sequence). The DNA for the CDR3 is TGTGCCAGCAGCATAAGGGGTTCCTACAATGAGCAGTTCTTC. It encodes CASSIRGSYNEQFF.

This rearrangement joins TRBV9 to TRBJ2-3; TRBD2 aligns across 9 bases. The V and J ends lost 4 bases and 7 bases, in that order; junction bases with no gene match: 16. CDR1 and CDR2 (germline): SGDLS, YYNGEE. The CDR3 runs to 17 residues. The CDR3 DNA reads as TGTGCCAGCAGCCGAATCGGCGCGGGGGGGCCTTTAAATACGCAGTATTTT. It encodes CASSRIGAGGPLNTQYF.

J is TRBJ2-1 and V is TRBV5-4, with D maybe TRBD1 (5 bases). The CDR3 runs to 18 residues. V lost 4 bases, J lost 5 bases, and 25 bases lay in between. The V gene's germline CDR1 is SGHNT and CDR2 YYREEE (reference sequence). The CDR3 DNA reads as TGTGCCAGCAGCGATCAAAAGTACGTCAGGGATTGGAACAATGAGCAGTTCTTC. This codes for CASSDQKYVRDWNNEQFF.

CDR3 bases: TGTGCCATCAGCGAGGGTGTGGGCTCGGCAGGGTATGGCTACACCTTC. It encodes CAISEGVGSAGYGYTF. The genes are TRBV10-3 and TRBJ1-2; D possibly corresponds to TRBD1 (5 bases). The CDR3 runs to 16 residues. V lost 6 bases to trimming and J lost 5 bases, with 22 bases between them. CDR1 is ENHRY and CDR2 is SYGVKD in the germline V gene.

The J gene is TRBJ2-1, the V gene TRBV25-1, with 7 positions matching TRBD2. Per the germline V gene, CDR1 is MGHDK and CDR2 is SYGVNS. The CDR3 runs 14 residues. Trimming removed 11 bases from V and 6 bases from J; junction bases left unmatched: 13. In DNA, the CDR3 is TGTGCCGCCCGGGGTGCGGGAGATGGCAATGAGCAGTTCTTC. Translation gives CAARGAGDGNEQFF.

This clone was recorded once. V and J are TRBV6-5 and TRBJ2-7; 8 nucleotides agree with TRBD1. Germline CDR1 reads MNHEY; CDR2 reads SVGAGI. J lost 0 bases, V lost 8 bases, and 6 bases had no gene match. CDR3 length: 14 amino acids. In DNA, the CDR3 is TGTGCCAGCTTTGACAGGGGAAGCTCCTACGAGCAGTACTTC. Translating gives CASFDRGSSYEQYF.

The J gene is TRBJ2-3, the V gene TRBV9; D might be TRBD2 (6 bases). The ends were cut back, 2 bases at V and 2 bases at J, with 36 bases in the middle. The CDR3 has 23 amino acids. CDR1 is SGDLS, CDR2 YYNGEE, per germline. The CDR3 nucleotides read TGTGCCAGCAGCGTTTCAAGGGAGGAGGGACTCCCTACTCGGAGAGGAAACACAGATACGCAGTATTTT. This encodes CASSVSREEGLPTRRGNTDTQYF. Full variable domain (remainder filled in from reference TRBV9 and TRBJ2-3): DSGVTQTPKHLITATGQRVTLRCSPRSGDLSVYWYQQSLDQGLQFLIQYYNGEERAKGNILERFSAQQFPDLHSELNLSSLELGDSALYFCASSVSREEGLPTRRGNTDTQYFGPGTRLTVL.

J is TRBJ1-1 and V is TRBV4-1; D unresolved. The germline V gene encodes CDR1 MGHRA and CDR2 YSYEKL. This CDR3 has 12 residues. Trimming cost V 2 bases and J 7 bases, with 8 bases left between them. The CDR3 region has the DNA TGCGCCAGCAGCCAAAGACAAGATGAAGCTTTCTTT. Residues: CASSQRQDEAFF.

In DNA form, the CDR3 reads TGTGCCAGCAGCTTAGTGGGACAGAGTAGCAATCAGCCCCAGCATTTT. It codes for CASSLVGQSSNQPQHF. The chain combines TRBV7-8 with TRBJ1-5, with 7 bases lining up with TRBD1. The CDR3 loop spans 16 amino acids. V shed 1 base, J shed 0 bases, and the junction held 3 bases outside the gene matches. Germline V gives CDR1 SGHVS, CDR2 FQNEAQ.

V is TRBV6-6 and J is TRBJ1-6; D might be TRBD1 (5 bases). Germline CDR1 reads MNHNY; CDR2 reads SVGAGI (reference sequence). The CDR3 extends over 14 amino acids. V was cut by 6 bases and J by 7 bases, with 13 bases left in between. CDR3 in DNA: TGTGCCAGCAGAGACCGGGCAGGGAATTCACCCCTCCACTTT. Translated: CASRDRAGNSPLHF.

The V gene is TRBV27, the J gene TRBJ1-5; 7 bases line up with TRBD1. CDR3 length: 16 residues. CDR1 is MNHEY, CDR2 SMNVEV, per germline (reference sequence). V shed 2 bases and J 1 base; nucleotides not matched to a gene: 5. The CDR3 DNA sequence: TGTGCCAGCAGTTTAAAAGGGGGCGCGAGCAATCAGCCCCAGCATTTT. Encoded protein: CASSLKGGASNQPQHF.

The chain couples TRBV5-1 to TRBJ1-4, with TRBD1 matching over 7 bases. V trimming: 2 bases; J trimming: 7 bases; junction bases outside the gene matches: 11. The CDR3 totals 16 residues. Germline V gene sequence: CDR1 SGHRS, CDR2 YFSETQ. CDR3 loop: CASSFDGRTGSEKLFF. In DNA, the CDR3 is TGCGCCAGCAGCTTTGACGGCCGGACAGGCTCTGAAAAACTGTTTTTT.

The chain is built from TRBV18 and TRBJ2-7; the D gene is possibly TRBD1 (5 bases). The germline CDR1 and CDR2 sequences are KGHSH and LQKENI. V dropped 5 bases and J dropped 3 bases, with 14 bases sitting between them. The CDR3 loop spans 14 amino acids. CDR3 nucleotide sequence: TGTGCCAGCTCAGGTGGGGCCGCAGGCTACGAGCAGTACTTC. Translated: CASSGGAAGYEQYF.

CDR3 amino acids: CAWTPFRGESSYEQYF. DNA of the CDR3: TGTGCCTGGACCCCCTTCAGGGGCGAGAGCTCCTACGAGCAGTACTTC. The rearrangement links TRBV30 to TRBJ2-7; TRBD1 is a possible D gene (6 bases). V was clipped by 4 bases and J by 0 bases, with 19 bases between them. The length of the CDR3 is 16 residues. In germline, CDR1 is GTSNPN, CDR2 SVGIG (reference sequence).

The chain joins TRBV5-1 to TRBJ1-2; D is ambiguous. V lost 0 bases, J lost 3 bases, and 12 bases lay in between. The germline V gene has CDR1 SGHRS and CDR2 YFSETQ. The CDR3 covers 15 residues. The CDR3 reads CASSLGLVQYYGYTF. CDR3 nucleotides: TGCGCCAGCAGCTTGGGTCTTGTCCAGTACTATGGCTACACCTTC. Full variable domain (outside the CDR3, taken from reference TRBV5-1 and TRBJ1-2): KAGVTQTPRYLIKTRGQQVTLSCSPISGHRSVSWYQQTPGQGLQFLFEYFSETQRNKGNFPGRFSGRQFSNSRSEMNVSTLELGDSALYLCASSLGLVQYYGYTFGSGTRLTVV.

This rearrangement joins TRBV30 to TRBJ2-1, with 7 positions matching TRBD1. CDR3 size: 14 residues. Germline CDR1 and CDR2: GTSNPN and SVGIG (reference sequence). The V and J ends lost 6 bases and 3 bases, in that order; junction bases with no gene match: 8. The CDR3 DNA sequence: TGTGCCTGCATCCGGGACAGAGACTACAATGAGCAGTTCTTC. Amino acids: CACIRDRDYNEQFF.

This clone was recorded only once. The rearrangement uses TRBV21-1 and TRBJ1-5; TRBD1 is taken as the D call from the table, unchecked against the DNA. TRBV21-1 constitutes a pseudogene. CDR3 size: 15 residues. The CDR3 region is CASSRPGQGDQPQHF. CDR3 sequence (DNA): TGTGCCAGCAGCAGACCGGGACAGGGGGATCAGCCCCAGCATTTT.

The CDR3 sequence: CASQPRQGNSPLHF. CDR3 DNA sequence: TGTGCCTCCCAGCCCCGCCAGGGAAATTCACCCCTCCACTTT. The J gene is TRBJ1-6, the V gene TRBV30; a weak D match, TRBD1 (5 bases). The V end was cut by 7 bases, the J end by 7 bases, with 17 bases between. The CDR3 has 14 amino acids. Per germline, CDR1 GTSNPN and CDR2 SVGIG (reference sequence).

The chain recombines TRBV7-3 with TRBJ2-7, with 13 bases that match TRBD2. This CDR3 contains 15 residues. V shed 5 bases and J 2 bases; nucleotides not matched to a gene: 3. In germline, CDR1 is SGHTA, CDR2 FQGTGA. In DNA, the CDR3 is TGTGCCAGCAGCCGGGGACTAGCGGGAACCTACGAGCAGTACTTC. Translated, it gives CASSRGLAGTYEQYF.

This clone was seen many times. The chain employs TRBV6-1 and TRBJ1-5, with 11 nucleotides matching TRBD1. The CDR3 length is 15 residues. V dropped 3 bases and J dropped 6; count of bases not matched to a gene: 4. Per germline, CDR1 MNHNS and CDR2 SASEGT. The CDR3 sequence is CASSEGQGVGQPQHF. DNA of the CDR3: TGTGCCAGCAGTGAGGGACAGGGGGTGGGTCAGCCCCAGCATTTT.

The V gene is TRBV27, the J gene TRBJ1-3; 8 bases match TRBD1. J lost 3 bases, V lost 6 bases, and 4 bases had no gene match. Germline values: CDR1 MNHEY, CDR2 SMNVEV (reference sequence). The CDR3 consists of 14 residues. The CDR3 spells CASSRTGFGNTIYF. CDR3 sequence (DNA): TGTGCCAGCAGCCGGACAGGGTTTGGAAACACCATATATTTT.

The chain joins TRBV19 to TRBJ1-2; D remains unclear. Germline V gives CDR1 LNHDA, CDR2 SQIVND (reference sequence). The CDR3 length is 16 residues. V lost 5 bases to trimming and J lost 1 base, with 17 bases between them. This chain's CDR3 is CASSPGSRPGNYGYTF. Written as DNA, the CDR3 is TGTGCCAGTAGTCCGGGGAGCAGGCCTGGTAACTATGGCTACACCTTC.

The chain employs TRBV13 and TRBJ1-1, with TRBD1 matching over 7 bases. The V gene's germline CDR1 is PRHDT and CDR2 FYEKMQ (reference sequence). This CDR3 region has 16 residues. With V trimmed by 3 bases and J by 4 bases, 11 bases remained unmatched. CDR3 sequence: CASSLGQNGIGTEAFF. CDR3 nucleotides: TGTGCCAGCAGCTTGGGACAGAACGGTATCGGCACTGAAGCTTTCTTT.